A selection of T cell receptor beta chains follows, all from one sample in a study of cytomegalovirus exposure and HLA in healthy donors. The protocol was immunoSEQ multiplex PCR, while the TCRdb copy is restricted to in-frame clones and leaves out a portion. Among about 250,000 clones listed, roughly 80% were seen once. The sample was PBMCs. These receptors came from a girl aged 2-15 years in good health and CMV-seronegative. The CDR3 runs from the conserved cysteine through the conserved F or W. D genes are given only for firm matches. Clone size is not always given. Where it is, it says once, few, many or a class for expanded clones.

V	D	size	J	CDR3	DNA
TRBV30	-	-	TRBJ2-1	CAWSPSYRRRVNEQFF	TGTGCCTGGAGTCCATCGTACAGGAGGAGGGTCAATGAGCAGTTCTTC
TRBV7-3	-	-	TRBJ1-3	CASSLTGAGNTIYF	TGTGCCAGCAGCTTAACCGGGGCTGGAAACACCATATATTTT
TRBV6-1	-	-	TRBJ1-2	CASSEVRMMNYGYTF	TGTGCCAGCAGTGAAGTGAGAATGATGAACTATGGCTACACCTTC
TRBV27	TRBD2	-	TRBJ2-7	CASSSAGGPGYEQYF	TGTGCCAGCAGTTCGGCGGGAGGGCCGGGGTACGAGCAGTACTTC
TRBV7-2	TRBD1	-	TRBJ2-2	CASSLATGRDGELFF	TGTGCCAGCAGCTTAGCGACAGGGCGAGACGGGGAGCTGTTTTTT
TRBV5-4	TRBD1	-	TRBJ1-1	CASSLGQGAEAFF	TGTGCCAGCAGCTTGGGACAGGGGGCTGAAGCTTTCTTT
TRBV25-1	-	-	TRBJ1-2	CASSESGGQQGYTF	TGTGCCAGCAGTGAATCAGGCGGGCAGCAGGGCTACACCTTC
TRBV5-6	-	-	TRBJ1-2	CASSLGPDRTRNYGYTF	TGTGCCAGCAGCTTGGGTCCCGACAGGACTCGGAACTATGGCTACACCTTC
TRBV6-5	-	-	TRBJ2-7	CASSYTTGVEQYF	TGTGCCAGCAGTTACACGACAGGCGTCGAGCAGTACTTC
TRBV18	TRBD1	-	TRBJ1-1	CASSPRDSDTEAFF	TGTGCCAGCTCACCCCGGGACAGTGATACTGAAGCTTTCTTT
TRBV5-6	-	-	TRBJ2-1	CASSSDKVMFF	TGTGCCAGCAGCTCCGACAAGGTCATGTTCTTC
TRBV19	TRBD1	once	TRBJ1-1	CASSRQGRPSPPTEAFF	TGTGCCAGTAGTAGACAGGGGAGACCATCCCCGCCCACTGAAGCTTTCTTT
TRBV27	-	-	TRBJ1-5	CASQGQGQNQPQHF	TGTGCCAGCCAGGGGCAGGGTCAGAATCAGCCCCAGCATTTT
TRBV7-9	TRBD2	few	TRBJ2-1	CASSLGPAGDLHEQFF	TGTGCCAGCAGCTTAGGGCCCGCGGGAGACTTACATGAGCAGTTCTTC
TRBV7-2	TRBD2	-	TRBJ2-1	CASSLGAGVANEQFF	TGTGCCAGCAGCTTAGGAGCGGGGGTGGCCAATGAGCAGTTCTTC
TRBV19	-	-	TRBJ1-5	CASRWGGPREKPQHF	TGTGCCAGTAGATGGGGGGGACCTCGGGAGAAGCCCCAGCATTTT
TRBV10-3	-	-	TRBJ2-1	CAISSLTSSYNEQFF	TGTGCCATCAGTAGCTTAACTAGCTCCTACAATGAGCAGTTCTTC
TRBV18	-	-	TRBJ1-2	CASSPPNSVDSVNYGYTF	TGTGCCAGCTCACCTCCCAATTCGGTAGACAGTGTTAACTATGGCTACACCTTC
TRBV11-1	-	-	TRBJ2-5	CASSLSGRRGGTQYF	TGTGCCAGCAGCTTATCCGGTCGACGGGGAGGGACCCAGTACTTC
TRBV25-1	-	-	TRBJ1-4	CASSATATNEKLFF	TGTGCCAGCAGTGCGACAGCAACTAATGAAAAACTGTTTTTT
TRBV15	-	-	TRBJ1-4	CATSWTVQEDEKLFF	TGTGCCACCAGCTGGACAGTCCAAGAGGATGAAAAACTGTTTTTT
TRBV11-2	-	few	TRBJ1-2	CASSSFRAPLNYGYTF	TGTGCCAGCAGCTCATTCAGGGCCCCACTTAACTATGGCTACACCTTC
TRBV7-2	-	-	TRBJ2-5	CASSALRETQYF	TGTGCCAGCAGCGCGCTAAGAGAGACCCAGTACTTC
TRBV5-1	-	once	TRBJ2-1	CASSLVWAGSHNEQFF	TGCGCCAGCAGCTTGGTTTGGGCGGGATCCCACAATGAGCAGTTCTTC
TRBV9	TRBD1	-	TRBJ2-2	CASSLETGGTGELFF	TGTGCCAGCAGCTTGGAGACAGGGGGAACCGGGGAGCTGTTTTTT
TRBV9	TRBD2	-	TRBJ2-1	CASSVVSGGEQFF	TGTGCCAGCAGCGTAGTTTCGGGAGGTGAGCAGTTCTTC
TRBV28	-	-	TRBJ2-2	CASSTTAPELFF	TGTGCCAGCAGCACCACAGCCCCGGAGCTGTTTTTT
TRBV7-8	TRBD1	once	TRBJ1-1	CASAQGVRRANTEAFF	TGTGCCAGCGCCCAGGGGGTCCGACGGGCGAACACTGAAGCTTTCTTT
TRBV29-1	TRBD2	-	TRBJ2-7	CSVGGRGYEQYF	TGCAGCGTTGGGGGGAGGGGTTACGAGCAGTACTTC
TRBV28	TRBD1	-	TRBJ2-7	CASRPRQGSYEQYF	TGTGCCAGCAGGCCCCGACAGGGATCCTACGAGCAGTACTTC
TRBV19	TRBD2	few	TRBJ2-1	CASSNRGGLREQFF	TGTGCCAGTAGTAACCGGGGGGGCCTCCGTGAGCAGTTCTTC
TRBV28	-	few	TRBJ2-7	CASSPITNPDEQYF	TGTGCCAGCAGCCCTATTACCAATCCCGACGAGCAGTACTTC
TRBV11-2	-	-	TRBJ1-1	CASSPHDTEAFF	TGTGCCAGCAGCCCACATGACACTGAAGCTTTCTTT
TRBV11-2	TRBD2	-	TRBJ2-5	CASSLGSGTSIVETQYF	TGTGCCAGCAGCTTAGGATCGGGGACTAGCATTGTGGAGACCCAGTACTTC
TRBV6-6	-	few	TRBJ2-3	CASIKSGHASTDTQYF	TGTGCCAGCATTAAAAGCGGCCACGCTAGCACAGATACGCAGTATTTT
TRBV7-7	-	-	TRBJ2-2	CASSSGTTGELFF	TGTGCCAGCAGCTCCGGGACTACCGGGGAGCTGTTTTTT
TRBV7-8	TRBD2	-	TRBJ2-7	CASSSPGLTTSGRPYEQYF	TGTGCCAGCAGCTCCCCGGGACTTACGACTAGCGGGAGACCCTACGAGCAGTACTTC
TRBV7-9	TRBD1	-	TRBJ1-3	CASSSPGQGAPGNTIYF	TGTGCCAGCAGCTCTCCGGGACAGGGGGCGCCGGGAAACACCATATATTTT
TRBV15	-	once	TRBJ2-7	CATSRDKRNGATYEQYF	TGTGCCACCAGCAGAGATAAGAGGAACGGAGCTACCTACGAGCAGTACTTC
TRBV28	TRBD2	-	TRBJ2-1	CASSSPFSHGGRALDEQFF	TGTGCCAGCAGTTCCCCCTTTTCCCACGGCGGGAGGGCCTTGGATGAGCAGTTCTTC
TRBV5-4	TRBD1	once	TRBJ2-7	CASSSRDREYEQYF	TGTGCCAGCAGCTCCCGGGACAGGGAATACGAGCAGTACTTC
TRBV7-6	TRBD2	-	TRBJ2-3	CASSSPGGPSTDTQYF	TGTGCCAGCAGCTCCCCGGGGGGGCCTAGCACAGATACGCAGTATTTT
TRBV11-2	TRBD2	-	TRBJ2-7	CASTLGLVYEQYF	TGTGCCAGCACCTTAGGACTAGTCTACGAGCAGTACTTC
TRBV6-5	-	-	TRBJ2-1	CASVSSYNEQFF	TGTGCCAGCGTTAGCTCCTACAATGAGCAGTTCTTC
TRBV18	-	-	TRBJ2-5	CASSPEAGTGTQYF	TGTGCCAGCTCACCAGAGGCGGGGACGGGGACCCAGTACTTC
TRBV10-3	-	-	TRBJ1-5	CAISSGVRNQPQHF	TGTGCCATCAGTTCGGGGGTACGCAATCAGCCCCAGCATTTT
TRBV15	-	-	TRBJ1-2	CATSREQGSYGYTF	TGTGCCACCAGCAGAGAACAGGGCAGCTATGGCTACACCTTC
TRBV7-9	-	few	TRBJ2-3	CASSRSRDGTDTQYF	TGTGCCAGCAGCCGGTCGCGGGATGGGACAGATACGCAGTATTTT
TRBV7-3	-	once	TRBJ2-1	CASSLGREDEQFF	TGTGCCAGCAGCTTGGGTCGCGAGGATGAGCAGTTCTTC
TRBV6-5	-	-	TRBJ1-3	CASRSQGTIYF	TGTGCCAGCAGGTCCCAGGGCACCATATATTTT
TRBV4-1	-	-	TRBJ1-2	CASSHTTGNYGYTF	TGCGCCAGCAGCCACACTACAGGGAACTATGGCTACACCTTC
TRBV6-5	-	-	TRBJ2-2	CASSSTGQTGELFF	TGTGCCAGCAGTTCAACCGGACAGACCGGGGAGCTGTTTTTT
TRBV5-3	-	-	TRBJ1-5	CARSLASGKCQPQHF	TGTGCCAGAAGCTTGGCATCAGGGAAGTGTCAGCCCCAGCATTTT
TRBV4-2	TRBD2	-	TRBJ2-3	CASSAASGGSDTQYF	TGTGCCAGCAGTGCGGCTAGCGGGGGAAGTGATACGCAGTATTTT